Listed here is a single TCR beta chain. The target of this receptor is not known. Base qualities were left out, and no much larger clone turns up one base away. This sample stems from a study of cytomegalovirus exposure and HLA in healthy donors (dated by TCRdb to about 2017). Concerning the study at large: An earlier analysis of a few hundred of the donors reported approximately 280 Gb of sequence data and some 110 million unique TCR beta sequences obtained from some 200 million T cells. A later genetic analysis took genome-wide SNP genotypes for about 65% of the roughly 670 donors and used that subset as a discovery cohort. The study aimed to test whether signatures of past pathogen exposure could be identified by cataloging public T cell receptors. Among about 400 genotyped donors of the cohort, an average of approximately 240,000 unique TCR beta nucleotide sequences was sequenced per donor, of which about 20% were non-productive. The study profiled the T cell repertoires of hundreds of subjects by immunosequencing and related them to cytomegalovirus serostatus. All discovery cohort repertoires had been generated using a single sequencing platform. Both class I and class II loci were covered by HLA typing, at four-digit resolution. To predict cytomegalovirus infection status, the study combined high-throughput TCR immunosequencing, statistical association of individual TCRs with disease status, and machine learning. Among the roughly 400 genotyped donors, around 81% belonged to the genetic ancestry cluster associated with self-reported Caucasian donors. In a later analysis, previously published TCR beta repertoires from several hundred donors were re-analyzed and high-resolution HLA genotyping was added so that TCR occurrence patterns could be studied. In addition to the first cohort of 650 to 800 subjects, a separate validation cohort of 120 different subjects was used. In an earlier analysis of 500 to 650 of the donors, high-throughput TCR beta sequencing was used to judge whether each TCR beta V gene segment behaved as functional or pseudogenic. Donor age, sex, ethnicity and CMV serostatus were collected together with the repertoire data. About 300 gigabases of sequencing data and 70 million to 85 million unique TCR sequences were included in an early release covering 500 to 750 HLA-typed donors. In the later analysis, no new phenotypic data were used to find candidate immune exposures; instead, reliance was placed on TCR beta sequences and their occurrence across donors. The number of typed donors differed by locus: about 620-630 for A, B, C, DRB1 and DQB1; 522 for DQA1; around 610 for DPA1; and some 450 for DPB1. Roughly 5 DR-DQ haplotypes were treated as single units for association and clustering because of strong linkage in the cohort.

What the research found in general, with its limitations: A total of roughly 160 TCR beta chains were listed by the study as associated with cytomegalovirus. A cluster of highly shared sequence variants was judged likely to be a technical artifact of the sequencing pipeline. When HLA alleles, especially DR and DQ, strongly co-occurred, attributing TCR associations to individual alleles was difficult. In a later analysis, HLA-associated TCR beta chains were found to be more clonally expanded and to have lower generation probabilities than equally common non-associated chains. In a later analysis, several top co-occurrence clusters were reported to appear linked to parvovirus B19, influenza, CMV and Epstein-Barr virus. A later analysis associated about 16,000 TCR beta sequences with specific HLA alleles at a false discovery rate of 0.05. Most TCR sequences were observed very rarely across donors, whereas some public TCRs were present in many individuals. Because HLA typing was unavailable for some donors at each locus, only the typed subset was used in association tests. Compared with the roughly 700-donor mean, donors in an Asian-associated ancestry cluster had fewer N-insertions in productive TCRs, according to a later genetic analysis. In vitro tests confirmed that a few of the cytomegalovirus-associated TCR beta chains recognize cytomegalovirus antigens. Only TCR beta chains were sequenced in this cohort, and the absence of alpha or paired-chain data limited detectable features. In a later genetic analysis, a missense DCLRE1C variant was associated with V-gene and J-gene trimming of TCR beta chains, and the association was replicated in an independent cohort. According to a later analysis, most CMV-associated TCR beta chains appeared to be HLA-restricted, and the HLA associations seemed to be driven largely by CMV exposure. An earlier analysis of some 560 of the donors showed that most TCR beta V segments appeared in productive rearrangements either about 87% or about 30% of the time, which broadly matched IMGT annotations. The authors suggested that the approach could potentially be extended to other disease states and immunological phenotypes. A later analysis found that TCR association rates varied across HLA loci, with DRB1 alleles showing the most associated TCRs and HLA-C alleles the fewest. Linkage disequilibrium might explain the correlated functional status among segregating V segments, but an unknown experimental factor could not be ruled out. Cytomegalovirus status was reported to be diagnosed by the classifier with high specificity and sensitivity in both the original and validation cohorts. A further reported finding was that TCR beta sequences accurately predicted the HLA-A and HLA-B alleles for most subjects in the first cohort. The presence/absence analyses assumed that sequencing depth was roughly uniform across donors, and that assumption may not be true. The only immune exposure information available for the cohort was CMV serostatus. Because counts were too low, roughly 16 rarely observed V segments, including chromosome 9 orphons, were excluded from the earlier analysis of some 590 of the donors.

Libraries were constructed by the immunoSEQ multiplex PCR assay. For the multiplex PCR, a mixture combining 60 forward primers for TCR Vbeta segments and 13 reverse primers for TCR Jbeta segments was used. Amplification of the CDR3 region of rearranged TCR beta genes was performed with a multiplex PCR assay on genomic DNA. Amplified TCR beta libraries were sequenced as 87-base-pair reads on the Illumina HiSeq System. The source study handled its data this way. A later analysis tallied 75 million to 95 million unique TCR beta chains across the 666 repertoires, and about 10 million of those chains were shared by two or more donors. A nearest-neighbor algorithm error-corrected the raw reads and collapsed the reads into unique sequences, merging closely related sequences to remove PCR and sequencing errors. CDR3 sequences were aligned to IMGT reference sequences to assign V, D and J gene segments. Each retained sequence needed at least a six-nucleotide match to both a V gene segment and a J gene segment. Rearrangements were classified as productive when the CDR3 lacked stop codons and remained in frame with V and J, and all other rearrangements were classified as non-productive. CDR3 was defined by IMGT convention, running from the second conserved V-encoded cysteine to the conserved J-encoded phenylalanine. The earlier analysis of roughly 590 of the donors excluded sequences that lacked an unambiguous match to a single V gene segment. In an earlier analysis of 450 to 700 of the donors, V segments were called functional above 56.7% productive rearrangements and were called segregating when the between-donor standard deviation exceeded 5%. A statistical classification framework was developed to diagnose cytomegalovirus status using the catalog of TCR beta chain sequences. In a later analysis, TCR nucleotide sequences were compared against IMGT/GENE-DB human TR gene sequences so that V and J genes could be assigned. A later analysis assigned CDR3 sequences and most-parsimonious VDJ recombination scenarios with the TCRdist pipeline. In a later analysis, every TCR beta chain was defined by the combination of its CDR3 amino acid sequence and its V-gene family, and reads without a unique V-gene family were dropped. As a way to deal with suspected cross-contamination and a sequencing artifact, a later analysis dropped more than 500 nucleotide sequences that were highly shared and had low generation probability. For each public chain, a later analysis derived a clonal expansion index from normalized ranks of inferred template counts within each repertoire. In a later analysis, generation probabilities were computed using a VDJ recombination model fitted to out-of-frame rearrangements, and the results were checked against IGoR. Hypergeometric tests were used in a later analysis to score TCR-TCR, TCR-HLA and TCR-CMV co-occurrence, with a repertoire-size bias correction applied to the TCR pairs. False discovery rates were estimated in a later analysis by permuting HLA or CMV assignments 20 times. In a later analysis, co-occurring TCRs were grouped with DBSCAN, and TCRdist sequence similarity was added when clustering was performed within HLA-allele-positive subsets. Repertoires with fewer than 30,000 or more than 120,000 public chains were left out of co-occurrence clustering, as were a few repertoires with anomalous nucleotide sharing. Not all clones reach the TCRdb copy of this immuneACCESS table, which keeps in-frame sequences only. Checked studies attribute under half of the gap to unresolved V genes and leave the rest unexplained. The V and J calls and clone size are taken from that table; D and trimming were inferred from the DNA. The sample yields 100,000 to 150,000 clones; around 82% were counted once. Together, the top ten hold approximately 10% of the sample.

In total, fewer than 750 healthy bone marrow donors made up the cohort. All cohort members were sampled while nominally healthy, although unrecorded immune exposures were likely present. The donor was CMV seropositive and belonged to the group of some 290 seropositive cohort members. A peripheral blood sample was collected from each donor, and TCR beta sequencing was performed on peripheral blood mononuclear cells. The Qiagen DNeasy Blood Extraction Kit was used to extract genomic DNA from the blood cell samples. This receptor was obtained from a male donor in good health and CMV-seropositive. The specimen was PBMCs.

The CDR3 reads CASSEALLVQSNQPQHF. The DNA sequence follows: TGTGCCAGCAGTGAAGCGCTATTAGTACAGTCCAATCAGCCCCAGCATTTT. The chain was built from TRBV6-1 and TRBJ1-5, with the D gene not clear enough to name. V gives up 0 bases and J gives up 3 bases, and the segment between their germline ends measures 15 bases. Sequences MNHNS (CDR1) and SASEGT (CDR2) are obtained from the germline V gene. The CDR3 runs 17 residues from the cysteine to the phenylalanine. Only the CDR3 portion is preserved as DNA: 51 bases, with reading frame beginning at the first base.